The 3 T cell receptor beta chains listed next were all sequenced from one sample in a study of shared clonotypes between healthy human individuals. The method was immunoSEQ multiplex PCR; TCRdb's version includes in-frame clones alone and lacks a portion of them. The profile covers fewer than 550,000 clones, with 60% to 80% appearing a single time and under 15% taken by the ten largest. Material: PBMCs. The receptors originated from a woman aged 40 to 49 in good health. Some clones in this sample may be carry-over from other donors' samples.

V gene TRBV21-1 combines with J gene TRBJ2-7. TRBV21-1 represents a pseudogene. The CDR3 is 17 residues long. The CDR3 nucleotides are TGTGCCAGCAGCAAAACCATTGGGAAGGACCTACCCTACGAGCAGTACTTC. It encodes CASSKTIGKDLPYEQYF.

The chain is built from TRBV28 and TRBJ2-7; tentative D call: TRBD2 (5 bases). Germline CDR1 is MDHEN and CDR2 is SYDVKM. V lost 1 base and J lost 0, with 13 bases in between. The CDR3 contains 16 residues. The CDR3 region is CASSLFPGLGSYEQYF. CDR3 DNA: TGTGCCAGCAGTTTATTCCCAGGACTCGGCTCCTACGAGCAGTACTTC.

The V gene is TRBV7-3, the J gene TRBJ1-2; 10 bases are shared with TRBD1. With 0 bases clipped from V and 8 bases from J, the junction kept 9 bases outside the gene matches. This CDR3 spans 16 amino acids. The germline CDR1 and CDR2 sequences are SGHTA and FQGTGA. Here the CDR3 reads CASSLTPGQGLSGYTF. CDR3 coding DNA: TGTGCCAGCAGCTTAACCCCGGGACAGGGGCTGTCAGGCTACACCTTC.